A selection of T cell receptor beta chains follows, all from one sample in a study of OX40 agonist ivuxolimab in advanced cancers. Clones were sequenced by immunoSEQ multiplex PCR, and TCRdb holds only the in-frame ones, with some missing. The sample includes roughly 81,000 clones, 80% to 90% of them seen just once. The sequences come from CD4+ or CD8+ T cells sorted from blood, collected in a trial of the OX40 agonist ivuxolimab. The origin of the receptors is an adult with an advanced solid tumor such as melanoma, head and neck, liver or kidney cancer. Both conserved end residues are part of each CDR3. A D gene is named only where the DNA matches it firmly. The size of a clone is reported for some rows only, either as once, few or many, or as a class for expanded clones.

j_gene | d_gene | abundance | v_gene | CDR3nt | CDR3aa
TRBJ1-6 | . | few | TRBV11-2 | TGTGCCAGCAGCTCGGACAGAAATAATTCACCCCTCCACTTT | CASSSDRNNSPLHF
TRBJ1-2 | . | . | TRBV18 | TGTGCCAGCTCACCACCAGTACAGGGTGTAAACTATGGCTACACCTTC | CASSPPVQGVNYGYTF
TRBJ1-6 | TRBD1 | . | TRBV28 | TGTGCCAGCAGTCCACCCTCGACAGGGCTTCGGAATTCACCCCTCCACTTT | CASSPPSTGLRNSPLHF
TRBJ2-7 | . | . | TRBV6-6 | TGTGCCAGCAGTTACTCGAGGCTGGGTTCCTACGAGCAGTACTTC | CASSYSRLGSYEQYF
TRBJ2-3 | . | . | TRBV6-1 | TGTGCCAGCAGTGAAGCGCGTCAGGGTACAGATACGCAGTATTTT | CASSEARQGTDTQYF
TRBJ1-2 | TRBD1 | . | TRBV10-3 | TGTGCCACCAAGGACAGGGGTAACTATGGCTACACCTTC | CATKDRGNYGYTF
TRBJ1-1 | . | few | TRBV19 | TGTGCCAGTAGTAGGTCGTCAGTGAACACTGAAGCTTTCTTT | CASSRSSVNTEAFF
TRBJ2-5 | TRBD2 | . | TRBV7-9 | TGTGCCAGCAGCTTATGGGCTAGCGGAGTGGAGACCCAGTACTTC | CASSLWASGVETQYF
TRBJ1-1 | . | . | TRBV19 | TGTGCCAGTAGTATGGGCACTGAAGCTTTCTTT | CASSMGTEAFF
TRBJ2-1 | . | . | TRBV12-5 | TGTGCTAGTGGTTTGGTACGGGGCATAGAAGGGGGCTACAATGAGCAGTTCTTC | CASGLVRGIEGGYNEQFF
TRBJ2-7 | TRBD1 | . | TRBV2 | TGTGCCAGCAGTTACGACAGGGCCAACGAGCAGTACTTC | CASSYDRANEQYF
TRBJ2-3 | TRBD1 | . | TRBV19 | TGTGCCAGTAGTATGGGACAGGGGGCAGATACGCAGTATTTT | CASSMGQGADTQYF
TRBJ1-6 | . | . | TRBV13 | TGTGCCAGCAGCTTCGATAATTCACCCCTCCACTTT | CASSFDNSPLHF
TRBJ2-7 | TRBD2 | once | TRBV5-1 | TGCGCCAGCAGCTTGGAGGGACTAGCGGCCGAGCAGTACTTC | CASSLEGLAAEQYF
TRBJ1-2 | . | . | TRBV28 | TGTGCCAGCAGTTTATACGGGCAGTCGGATGGCTACACCTTC | CASSLYGQSDGYTF
TRBJ2-1 | . | . | TRBV7-2 | TGTGCCAGCACCCTTAGTGGGGGGACTCACAATGAGCAGTTCTTC | CASTLSGGTHNEQFF
TRBJ2-1 | . | . | TRBV5-4 | TGCGCCAGCAGCGACTCAGGAGCAGTATACAATGAGCAGTTCTTC | CASSDSGAVYNEQFF
TRBJ2-7 | TRBD1 | . | TRBV5-6 | TGTGCCAGCAGCCCAACAACAGGGGGCCCCTACGAGCAGTACTTC | CASSPTTGGPYEQYF
TRBJ2-2 | TRBD2 | . | TRBV9 | TGTGCCAGCAGCGTAGCTAGCGGGGGCCCCGGGGAGCTGTTTTTT | CASSVASGGPGELFF
TRBJ1-1 | TRBD1 | . | TRBV9 | TGTGCCAGCAGCGCAGGGGGCCACACTGAAGCTTTCTTT | CASSAGGHTEAFF
TRBJ1-1 | . | once | TRBV7-2 | TGTGCCAGCAGCGGGGGGAGGCGGAACACTGAAGCTTTCTTT | CASSGGRRNTEAFF
TRBJ2-7 | . | . | TRBV6-5 | TGTGCCAGCAGTTTAGTAGGACCCTCCTACGAGCAGTACTTC | CASSLVGPSYEQYF
TRBJ2-7 | TRBD2 | . | TRBV7-2 | TGTGCCAGCAGCCCCCGAGTAGCGGGCTCCTACGAGCAGTACTTC | CASSPRVAGSYEQYF
TRBJ2-2 | . | . | TRBV9 | TGTGCCAGCAGCCCGCCGGACAGAAGCAACACCGGGGAGCTGTTTTTT | CASSPPDRSNTGELFF
TRBJ2-7 | . | . | TRBV7-2 | TGTGCCAGCAGTCCCCGCTGGACGGCAGGCGGTGAGCAGTACTTC | CASSPRWTAGGEQYF
TRBJ2-7 | . | few | TRBV29-1 | TGCAGCGTTGAACAGGGTTACGAGCAGTACTTC | CSVEQGYEQYF
TRBJ2-2 | TRBD2 | . | TRBV7-3 | TGTGCCAGCAGCCCAACCCCCCCGGGACTAGCGGGGGGGGGTGACACCGGGGAGCTGTTTTTT | CASSPTPPGLAGGGDTGELFF
TRBJ1-5 | TRBD1 | . | TRBV6-6 | TGTGCCAGCAGTCCTACAGGGGCCGGGGGTCAGCCCCAGCATTTT | CASSPTGAGGQPQHF
TRBJ1-2 | TRBD1 | . | TRBV2 | TGTGCCAGCAGTGAAAGTGTGACAGGGGGCTATGGCTACACCTTC | CASSESVTGGYGYTF
TRBJ2-5 | . | . | TRBV21-1 | TGTGCCAGTTGGGGAAGGGACAGCCTCCAAGAGACCCAGTACTTC | CASWGRDSLQETQYF
TRBJ2-7 | TRBD2 | few | TRBV7-2 | TGTGCCAGCAGCTTAAGGGGGACTAGCGGGAGTTACGAGCAGTACTTC | CASSLRGTSGSYEQYF
TRBJ2-3 | . | . | TRBV6-5 | TGTGCCAGCAGGACGACAGCTAGCACAGATACGCAGTATTTT | CASRTTASTDTQYF
TRBJ2-7 | . | once | TRBV4-1 | TGCGCCAGCAGCCAAGCGGCAGTATCTCCCTACGAGCAGTACTTC | CASSQAAVSPYEQYF
TRBJ2-7 | . | . | TRBV5-1 | TGCGCCAGCAGCTTGGCCCCTCCCAGGGAGCTGAACTCCTACGAGCAGTACTTC | CASSLAPPRELNSYEQYF
TRBJ1-1 | . | . | TRBV5-8 | TGTGCCAGCACCCCTGGGGGGGGGCGAGCTTTCTTT | CASTPGGGRAFF
TRBJ2-3 | . | . | TRBV7-3 | TGTGCCAGCAGCGATGACAGCACAGATACGCAGTATTTT | CASSDDSTDTQYF
TRBJ2-2 | TRBD1 | . | TRBV12-5 | TGTGCTAGTGGTTTGGGAACAGGGGGCGCAAGCGGGGAGCTGTTTTTT | CASGLGTGGASGELFF
TRBJ1-5 | . | . | TRBV7-9 | TGTGCCAGCAGCTGGGGACGGAGCAATCAGCCCCAGCATTTT | CASSWGRSNQPQHF
TRBJ2-7 | TRBD2 | . | TRBV12-5 | TGTGCTAGTGGCCGACTTAGCGGGAGGGCACGCGAGCAGTACTTC | CASGRLSGRAREQYF
TRBJ2-2 | TRBD2 | . | TRBV7-8 | TGTGCCAGCAGCCCGGGACTAGCGGGGAACACCGGGGAGCTGTTTTTT | CASSPGLAGNTGELFF
TRBJ1-2 | . | . | TRBV4-3 | TGCGCCAGCAGCCAAGACGCTCACAGCTATGGCTACACCTTC | CASSQDAHSYGYTF